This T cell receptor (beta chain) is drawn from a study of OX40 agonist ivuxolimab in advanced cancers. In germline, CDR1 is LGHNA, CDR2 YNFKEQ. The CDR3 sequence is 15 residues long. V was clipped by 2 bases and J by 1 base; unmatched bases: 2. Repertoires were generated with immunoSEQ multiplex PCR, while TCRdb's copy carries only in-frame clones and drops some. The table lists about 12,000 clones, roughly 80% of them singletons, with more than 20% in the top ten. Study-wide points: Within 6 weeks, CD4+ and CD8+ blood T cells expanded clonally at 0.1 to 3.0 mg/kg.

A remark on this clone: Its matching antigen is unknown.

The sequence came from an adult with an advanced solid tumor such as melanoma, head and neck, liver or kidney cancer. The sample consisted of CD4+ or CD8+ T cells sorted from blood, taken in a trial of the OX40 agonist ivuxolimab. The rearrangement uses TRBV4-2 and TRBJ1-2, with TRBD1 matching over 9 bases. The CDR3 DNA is TGTGCCAGCAGCCAACCGGACAGGGGTAACTATGGCTACACCTTC. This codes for CASSQPDRGNYGYTF.